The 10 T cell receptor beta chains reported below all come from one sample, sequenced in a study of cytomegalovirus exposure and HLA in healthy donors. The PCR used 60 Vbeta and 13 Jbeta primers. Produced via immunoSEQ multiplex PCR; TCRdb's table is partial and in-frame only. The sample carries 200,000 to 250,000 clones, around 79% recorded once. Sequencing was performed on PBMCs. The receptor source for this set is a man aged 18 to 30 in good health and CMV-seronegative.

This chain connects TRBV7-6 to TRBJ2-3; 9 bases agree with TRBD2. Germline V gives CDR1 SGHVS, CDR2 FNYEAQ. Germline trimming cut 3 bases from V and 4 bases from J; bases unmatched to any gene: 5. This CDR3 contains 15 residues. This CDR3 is CASSFSGGGADTQYF. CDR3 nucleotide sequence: TGTGCCAGCAGCTTTAGCGGGGGCGGAGCAGATACGCAGTATTTT.

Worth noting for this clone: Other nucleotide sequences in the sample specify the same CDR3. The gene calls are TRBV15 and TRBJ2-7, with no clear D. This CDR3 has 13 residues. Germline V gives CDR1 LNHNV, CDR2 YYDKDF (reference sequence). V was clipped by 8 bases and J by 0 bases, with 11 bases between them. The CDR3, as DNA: TGTGCCACCCGAGCTCCGAGCTCCTACGAGCAGTACTTC. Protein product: CATRAPSSYEQYF.

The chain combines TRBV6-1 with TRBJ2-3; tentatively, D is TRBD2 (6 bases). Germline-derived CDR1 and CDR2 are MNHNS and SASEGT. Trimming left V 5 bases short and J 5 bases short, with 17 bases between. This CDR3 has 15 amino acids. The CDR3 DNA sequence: TGTGCCAGCAGTACTCCTGGGACTTACAAAGATACGCAGTATTTT. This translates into CASSTPGTYKDTQYF.

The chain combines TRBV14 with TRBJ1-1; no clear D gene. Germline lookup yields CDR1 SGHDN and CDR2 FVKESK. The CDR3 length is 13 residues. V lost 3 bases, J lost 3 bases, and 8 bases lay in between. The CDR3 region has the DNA TGTGCCAGCAGCCACCTATCGGACACTGAAGCTTTCTTT. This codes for CASSHLSDTEAFF.

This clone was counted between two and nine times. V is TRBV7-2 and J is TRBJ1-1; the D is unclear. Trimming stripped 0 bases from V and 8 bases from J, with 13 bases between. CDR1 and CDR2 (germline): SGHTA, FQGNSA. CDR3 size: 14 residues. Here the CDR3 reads CASSLAIKTPEAFF. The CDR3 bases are TGTGCCAGCAGCTTAGCGATAAAAACTCCGGAAGCTTTCTTT. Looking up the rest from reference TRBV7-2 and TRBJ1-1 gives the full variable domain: GAGVSQSPSNKVTEKGKDVELRCDPISGHTALYWYRQSLGQGLEFLIYFQGNSAPDKSGLPSDRFSAERTGGSVSTLTIQRTQQEDSAVYLCASSLAIKTPEAFFGQGTRLTVV.

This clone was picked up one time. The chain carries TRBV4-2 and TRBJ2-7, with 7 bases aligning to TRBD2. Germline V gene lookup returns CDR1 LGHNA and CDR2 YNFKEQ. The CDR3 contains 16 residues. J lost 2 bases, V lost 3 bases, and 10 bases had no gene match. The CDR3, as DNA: TGTGCCAGCAGCCAGGCTACCCCGGGGGGTGCCTACGAGCAGTACTTC. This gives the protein CASSQATPGGAYEQYF.

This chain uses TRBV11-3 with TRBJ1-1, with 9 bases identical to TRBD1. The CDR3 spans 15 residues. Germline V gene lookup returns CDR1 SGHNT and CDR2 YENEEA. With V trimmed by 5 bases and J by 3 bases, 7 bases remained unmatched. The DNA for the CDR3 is TGTGCCAGCAGCCCCAGGGACAGGGCATACACTGAAGCTTTCTTT. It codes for CASSPRDRAYTEAFF.

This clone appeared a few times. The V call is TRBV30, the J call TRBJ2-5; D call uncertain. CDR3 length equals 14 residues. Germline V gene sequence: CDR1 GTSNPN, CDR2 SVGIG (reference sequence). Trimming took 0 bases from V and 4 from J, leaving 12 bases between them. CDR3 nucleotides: TGTGCCTGGAGTGTAGCGCAGATGAGAGAGACCCAGTACTTC. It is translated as CAWSVAQMRETQYF.

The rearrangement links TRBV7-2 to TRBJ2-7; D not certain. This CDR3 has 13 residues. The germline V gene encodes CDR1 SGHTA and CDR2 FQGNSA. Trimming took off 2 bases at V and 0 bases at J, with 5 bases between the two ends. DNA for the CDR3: TGTGCCAGCAGCTTATGGCTCTCCTACGAGCAGTACTTC. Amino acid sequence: CASSLWLSYEQYF.

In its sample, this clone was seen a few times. The CDR3 DNA is TGTGCCAGCAGTTTAGGGACAGGGAAACTTTATGAGCAGTTCTTC. This sequence encodes CASSLGTGKLYEQFF. The V call is TRBV27, the J call TRBJ2-1; 9 bases map to TRBD1. V shed 2 bases and J 8 bases; nucleotides not matched to a gene: 7. Germline CDR1 is MNHEY and CDR2 is SMNVEV (reference sequence). The CDR3 contains 15 residues.